Following are 18 T cell receptor beta chains from one sample sequenced in a study of T cells in Graves' hyperthyroidism and ophthalmopathy. Authors of the study amplified TCR beta CDR3 regions from RNA transcripts. HTBI primers were employed in a first-round RT-PCR of the TCR CDR3. TCRdb recomputed calls from the multiplex PCR reads with MiXCR, one row per CDR3 protein. This table has 380,000 or so distinct CDR3 sequences, approximately 13% appearing once. The sequenced sample consisted of blood. Source of these receptors: a man aged 30 to 45 with Graves' hyperthyroidism that later progressed to Graves' ophthalmopathy.

A few counts support this clonotype. The chain links TRBV24-1 to TRBJ2-1, with D possibly called TRBD1 or TRBD2 (6 bases each). The CDR3 has 14 amino acids. Germline V lookup: CDR1 KGHDR, CDR2 SFDVKD. The ends were cut back, 0 bases at V and 8 bases at J, with 10 bases in the middle. This chain's CDR3 is CATSDLLGGYEQFF. In nucleotides, the CDR3 is TGTGCCACCAGTGATTTGCTAGGGGGGTATGAGCAGTTCTTC.

The table lists this clonotype with many counts. The gene calls are TRBV18 and TRBJ2-3, with TRBD2 as a possible D gene (6 bases). The V end lost 1 base, the J end lost 1 base, and 12 bases lay between the germline ends. The CDR3 runs to 16 residues. The V gene's germline CDR1 is KGHSH and CDR2 LQKENI. CDR3 residues: CASSPQRGLRTDTQYF. For the CDR3, the DNA is TGTGCCAGCTCACCACAGAGGGGACTTCGCACAGATACGCAGTATTTT. Complete variable domain (other parts from reference TRBV18 and TRBJ2-3): NAGVMQNPRHLVRRRGQEARLRCSPMKGHSHVYWYRQLPEEGLKFMVYLQKENIIDESGMPKERFSAEFPKEGPSILRIQQVVRGDSAAYFCASSPQRGLRTDTQYFGPGTRLTVL.

This clonotype occurred many times. V gene TRBV28 combines with J gene TRBJ1-2, with a possible D match to TRBD1 (5 bases). This CDR3 contains 15 residues. The V and J ends lost 5 bases and 5 bases respectively, with 18 bases between them. Germline V CDR1 and CDR2: MDHEN, SYDVKM. This CDR3 reads CASSTGTDTGYGYTF. The DNA of the CDR3 is TGTGCCAGCAGTACCGGGACCGACACGGGGTATGGCTACACCTTC.

The chain has TRBV5-4 and TRBJ1-6; the D is unclear. V gave up 0 bases and J gave up 0 bases, with 13 bases separating them. This CDR3 has 18 amino acids. Germline values: CDR1 SGHNT, CDR2 YYREEE (reference sequence). CDR3 coding DNA: TGTGCCAGCAGCTTGGTTCGGGGTCCCAGCTCCTATAATTCACCCCTCCACTTT. Translation: CASSLVRGPSSYNSPLHF.

The V and J genes are TRBV29-1 and TRBJ2-5; 12 nucleotides agree with TRBD2. Germline lookup yields CDR1 SQVTM and CDR2 ANQGSEA. CDR3 length: 14 residues. The trim removed 7 bases at V and 3 bases at J, leaving 6 bases unmatched. The CDR3 nucleotides read TGCAGCGCCCGGGGACTAGCGGGCGAAGAGACCCAGTACTTC. Translating gives CSARGLAGEETQYF.

V gene TRBV24-1 combines with J gene TRBJ1-4; no firm D call. This CDR3 region has 17 residues. V was pared by 1 base and J by 3 bases, with 14 bases between. Germline CDR1 and CDR2: KGHDR and SFDVKD. CDR3 bases: TGTGCCACCAGTGATTTCCCGGATCCACGAGCTAATGAAAAACTGTTTTTT. This sequence encodes CATSDFPDPRANEKLFF.

This chain connects TRBV20-1 to TRBJ2-4; D not resolved. The CDR3 runs to 16 residues. Trimming shortened V by 2 bases and J by 0 bases, and 14 bases separated the two germline ends. Germline CDR1 and CDR2: DFQATT and SNEGSKA (reference sequence). This CDR3 reads CSARLGSRLAKNIQYF. CDR3 nucleotides: TGCAGTGCTAGATTGGGGTCGAGACTAGCCAAAAACATTCAGTACTTC.

At least ten counts were recorded for this clonotype. The rearrangement joins TRBV6-1 to TRBJ2-7; 7 nucleotides align to TRBD1. The V segment lost 4 bases and the J segment 3 bases; nucleotides outside the gene matches: 9. The CDR3 loop spans 15 amino acids. Germline V gives CDR1 MNHNS, CDR2 SASEGT. In nucleotides, the CDR3 is TGTGCCAGCAGTGCGTCTTGGGACAGCTTCTACGAGCAGTACTTC. This gives the protein CASSASWDSFYEQYF.

This clonotype was counted between two and nine times. The rearrangement joins TRBV6-1 to TRBJ2-2; no definite D call. Germline CDR1 MNHNS, CDR2 SASEGT. The CDR3 covers 14 residues. V was shortened by 5 bases and J by 4 bases, with 11 bases between the two germline ends. CDR3 amino acids: CASSRVFSTGELFF. CDR3 nucleotide sequence: TGTGCCAGCAGTCGGGTTTTCAGCACCGGGGAGCTGTTTTTT.

This clonotype was seen many times. The rearrangement links TRBV7-8 to TRBJ1-5, with TRBD1 matching over 8 bases. Losses at the gene ends were 2 bases for V and 3 bases for J; bases not matched to a gene: 6. Germline values: CDR1 SGHVS, CDR2 FQNEAQ. The CDR3 has 16 residues. The CDR3 nucleotides read TGTGCCAGCAGCTTATTTGGGACAGGAGACAATCAGCCCCAGCATTTT. Its protein is CASSLFGTGDNQPQHF.

The chain recombines TRBV5-1 with TRBJ1-4, with TRBD1 as a possible D gene (5 bases). This CDR3 region has 14 residues. The germline CDR1 and CDR2 sequences are SGHRS and YFSETQ. Trimming removed 3 bases from V and 3 bases from J, with 9 bases in between. The CDR3 DNA is TGCGCCAGCAGCTACAGGTCGGCTAATGAAAAACTGTTTTTT. Protein product: CASSYRSANEKLFF.

J is TRBJ1-5 and V is TRBV6-1; no definite D call. CDR3 length equals 13 residues. V lost 7 bases and J 2 bases, leaving 9 bases between the germline ends. The germline gives CDR1 MNHNS, CDR2 SASEGT. The DNA of the CDR3 is TGTGCCAGCACGATGGATGGCAATCAGCCCCAGCATTTT. The encoded protein is CASTMDGNQPQHF.

This clonotype was observed a handful of times. The V gene is TRBV20-1, the J gene TRBJ2-7; 8 bases agree with TRBD1. Unmatched junction bases numbered 6, after V lost 6 bases and J lost 2 bases. Germline CDR1 and CDR2: DFQATT and SNEGSKA (reference sequence). The CDR3 is 13 residues long. CDR3 in amino acids: CSAGDRPTYEQYF. The CDR3 DNA is TGCAGTGCCGGGGACAGGCCAACCTACGAGCAGTACTTC.

The table lists this clonotype with many counts. V gene TRBV11-3 combines with J gene TRBJ2-1, with D uncertain. Germline CDR1 is SGHNT and CDR2 is YENEEA. Trimming left V 1 base short and J 6 bases short, with 7 bases between. CDR3 size: 13 residues. The CDR3 region has the DNA TGTGCCAGCAGCTTAGGACTCCCCAATGAGCAGTTCTTC. Translation: CASSLGLPNEQFF.

About this clonotype: A much larger clone lies a single base off, so this may be a read error. This rearrangement joins TRBV28 to TRBJ2-1; tentative D call: TRBD2 (5 bases). CDR3 length: 14 residues. CDR1 and CDR2 from the germline V gene are MDHEN and SYDVKM. CDR3 coding DNA: TGTGCCAGCAGGCCCGGGGTATCCTACAATGAGCAGTCCTTC. Translation gives CASRPGVSYNEQSF. The full variable domain, its missing parts supplied by reference TRBV28 and TRBJ2-1, is DVKVTQSSRYLVKRTGEKVFLECVQDMDHENMFWYRQDPGLGLRLIYFSYDVKMKEKGDIPEGYSVSREKKERFSLILESASTNQTSMYLCASRPGVSYNEQSFGPGTRLTVL.

This chain uses TRBV5-8 with TRBJ1-5, with 7 bases that match TRBD1. V lost 4 bases to trimming and J lost 8 bases; unmatched junction nucleotides: 3. There are 12 residues in the CDR3. The germline V gene encodes CDR1 SGHTS and CDR2 YDEGEE. The CDR3 reads CASSLDREPQHF. CDR3 bases: TGTGCCAGCAGCCTCGACAGGGAGCCCCAGCATTTT.

In regard to this clonotype: This may come from a read error, since a much larger clone is one base off. The chain combines TRBV3-1 with TRBJ1-1; D unclear. The germline V gene encodes CDR1 LGHDT and CDR2 YNNKEL (reference sequence). This CDR3 is 14 amino acids long. The CDR3 coding sequence is TGTGCCAGCAGCCAAGATCACAAGAACACTGAAGCTTCCTTT. It is translated as CASSQDHKNTEASF.

This clonotype showed up just a few times. The rearrangement links TRBV28 to TRBJ2-7; TRBD1 matches 9 bases. Germline V CDR1 and CDR2: MDHEN, SYDVKM. The CDR3 runs 15 residues. The junction had 6 bases not matched to a gene; V was cut back by 4 bases and J by 2 bases. In DNA, the CDR3 is TGTGCCAGCAGTTGGGACAGGGTAGGGGCCTACGAGCAGTACTTC. It encodes CASSWDRVGAYEQYF.